Detailed here is one TCR beta chain. Antigen unknown. The source of the sample is a study of T cell repertoires in cytomegalovirus infection. In the study overall: Both a matching HLA type and CMV infection were indicated by public TCR beta signatures. Study-wide findings and caveats: The ex vivo response showed dominance by HLA-C-restricted CMV-specific TCR beta clonotypes. There were carriers of CMV plus the relevant HLA, and cumulative public TCR beta family frequency identified them.

TCRdb re-derived calls from the reads in MiXCR, one entry per CDR3 protein. Among approximately 150,000 distinct CDR3 sequences listed, 15% to 20% were seen once. The CDR3 covers 16 residues. With 2 bases clipped from V and 4 bases from J, the junction kept 9 bases outside the gene matches. Germline V gives CDR1 SGHTA, CDR2 FQGNSA. Sequences were obtained from CD8+ T cells from PBMCs. The chain employs TRBV7-2 and TRBJ2-5; 8 positions match TRBD1. The sequence was collected from a human donor in good health (CMV status not recorded). Some clones in this sample may be carry-over from other donors' samples. The CDR3 DNA sequence: TGTGCCAGCAGCTTAAACAAGCCAGGGGGCGGAGAGACCCAGTACTTC. Translating it yields CASSLNKPGGGETQYF.